This T cell receptor beta chain stems from a study of T cell responses to AZD1222 COVID-19 vaccine. Pooled samples include second doses given at about 4 or 12 weeks. Data came from immunoSEQ multiplex PCR; TCRdb stores just in-frame clones and leaves some out. This sample carries 180,000 or so clones, about 91% of them seen once, and the ten largest clones take 1.3%. This CDR3 is 16 amino acids long. The V gene's germline CDR1 is MNHEY and CDR2 SMNVEV (reference sequence). V was clipped by 0 bases and J by 4 bases, with 13 bases between them. This rearrangement joins TRBV27 to TRBJ2-1; unclear D gene. The source is an adult who received the AZD1222 COVID-19 vaccine. Sequencing was performed on peripheral blood, taken 28 days after the second AZD1222 dose. CDR3: CASSLSPGEPYNEQFF. CDR3 bases: TGTGCCAGCAGTTTATCGCCGGGCGAACCTTACAATGAGCAGTTCTTC.